The 25 T cell receptor beta chains listed next were all sequenced from one sample in a study of OX40 agonist ivuxolimab in advanced cancers. Sequencing used immunoSEQ multiplex PCR; TCRdb keeps in-frame clones, though not all of them. The sample contains around 50,000 clones, roughly four fifths of which appear only once. Sequenced here: CD4+ or CD8+ T cells sorted from blood, sampled in a trial of the OX40 agonist ivuxolimab. The receptors originated from an adult with an advanced solid tumor such as melanoma, head and neck, liver or kidney cancer.

The chain joins TRBV19 to TRBJ2-7; 8 bases align to TRBD2. CDR3 length: 17 amino acids. V trimming: 5 bases; J trimming: 1 base; junction bases outside the gene matches: 13. Germline V gene lookup returns CDR1 LNHDA and CDR2 SQIVND (reference sequence). The CDR3 region has the DNA TGTGCCAGTAGTCCTCTAGGTCGGGCTAGCGGGTCCTACGAGCAGTACTTC. It translates to CASSPLGRASGSYEQYF.

J is TRBJ2-1 and V is TRBV11-2; 8 bases fit TRBD2. Trimming took 2 bases from V and 2 from J; bases not matched to a gene: 8. In germline, CDR1 is SGHAT, CDR2 FQNNGV. The CDR3 runs 17 residues. The CDR3 sequence: CASSLTGGGRPYNEQFF. The CDR3 coding sequence is TGTGCCAGCAGCTTAACCGGGGGGGGCAGACCCTACAATGAGCAGTTCTTC.

The J gene is TRBJ2-7, the V gene TRBV18; 9 bases are shared with TRBD1. From germline, CDR1 is KGHSH and CDR2 LQKENI. This CDR3 is 16 amino acids long. Trimming removed 3 bases from V and 1 base from J; junction bases left unmatched: 7. CDR3 nucleotide sequence: TGTGCCAGCTCACCGCAGACAGGGGGGTCTTCCTACGAGCAGTACTTC. Translating it yields CASSPQTGGSSYEQYF.

V and J are TRBV5-6 and TRBJ2-1; D is ambiguous. The CDR3 spans 16 residues. Germline lookup yields CDR1 SGHDT and CDR2 YYEEEE. The V and J ends lost 4 bases and 5 bases respectively, with 19 bases between them. Here the CDR3 reads CASSPLLIVAHNEQFF. For the CDR3, the DNA is TGTGCCAGCAGCCCATTACTTATAGTGGCGCACAATGAGCAGTTCTTC.

The J gene is TRBJ2-5, the V gene TRBV7-2; 9 positions match TRBD2. The junction had 8 bases not matched to a gene; V was cut back by 3 bases and J by 3 bases. This CDR3 region has 16 residues. In germline, CDR1 is SGHTA, CDR2 FQGNSA. The CDR3 bases are TGTGCCAGCAGCTTTCCGGGACTAGCTGGCGAAGAGACCCAGTACTTC. Translating gives CASSFPGLAGEETQYF.

The chain links TRBV25-1 to TRBJ2-2; a weak D match, TRBD1 (6 bases). With 2 bases removed from V and 6 bases from J, the gap between germline ends came to 13 bases. Germline values: CDR1 MGHDK, CDR2 SYGVNS. The CDR3 contains 15 residues. CDR3 region: CASSEVTGLAGELFF. The CDR3 bases are TGTGCCAGCAGTGAAGTAACAGGGTTGGCCGGGGAGCTGTTTTTT.

The chain employs TRBV11-2 and TRBJ2-2; perhaps TRBD2 as D (5 bases). CDR1 is SGHAT and CDR2 is FQNNGV in the germline V gene. CDR3 length: 14 amino acids. Trimming took off 3 bases at V and 5 bases at J, with 10 bases between the two ends. The CDR3: CASSFHRGTGELFF. In DNA, the CDR3 is TGTGCCAGCAGCTTTCATCGGGGAACCGGGGAGCTGTTTTTT.

The chain has TRBV29-1 and TRBJ2-7; no definite D call. Germline values: CDR1 SQVTM, CDR2 ANQGSEA. CDR3 length: 13 residues. Trimming cost V 4 bases and J 0 bases, with 10 bases left between them. This chain's CDR3 is CSVGLLSSYEQYF. The CDR3 DNA follows: TGCAGCGTTGGTCTCCTAAGCTCCTACGAGCAGTACTTC.

The gene calls are TRBV27 and TRBJ1-2; D is ambiguous. Per germline, CDR1 MNHEY and CDR2 SMNVEV (reference sequence). The CDR3 is 11 residues long. V was shortened by 7 bases and J by 6 bases, with 9 bases between the two germline ends. The CDR3 loop is CASKSDNGYTF. CDR3 nucleotide sequence: TGTGCCAGCAAAAGCGATAATGGCTACACCTTC.

J is TRBJ1-2 and V is TRBV21-1; the listed D gene, TRBD1, was not tested against the DNA. TRBV21-1 is a known pseudogene. This CDR3 has 18 residues. CDR3 amino acids: CASSKGRRQGFFDYGYTF. The CDR3 DNA follows: TGTGCCAGCAGCAAGGGGCGTAGACAGGGGTTTTTCGACTATGGCTACACCTTC.

In this sample, this clone turned up a few times. This chain connects TRBV7-7 to TRBJ2-1, with D tentatively TRBD1 (6 bases). Trimming removed 5 bases at V and 6 bases at J, with 11 bases between. The CDR3 has 13 amino acids. Germline lookup yields CDR1 SSHAT and CDR2 FNYEAQ (reference sequence). CDR3: CASSLSGANEQFF. CDR3 in DNA: TGTGCCAGCAGCCTCTCAGGGGCCAATGAGCAGTTCTTC.

J is TRBJ2-7 and V is TRBV11-3; D gene unclear. CDR3 length: 15 residues. CDR1 is SGHNT and CDR2 is YENEEA in the germline V gene. V was pared by 4 bases and J by 2 bases, with 15 bases between. CDR3 in DNA: TGTGCCAGCAGCTCCCTTAGAACTTCGACCTACGAGCAGTACTTC. Encoded protein: CASSSLRTSTYEQYF.

The rearrangement joins TRBV19 to TRBJ1-6; D is ambiguous. V shed 3 bases and J shed 7 bases, with 13 bases lying between them. The CDR3 has 15 residues. Germline values: CDR1 LNHDA, CDR2 SQIVND (reference sequence). Here the CDR3 reads CASSIGPGPNSPLHF. CDR3 sequence (DNA): TGTGCCAGTAGTATTGGTCCGGGCCCAAATTCACCCCTCCACTTT.

The chain uses TRBV6-1 and TRBJ2-6; D call uncertain. Trimming pared 2 bases from V and 0 bases from J, leaving 8 bases between. This CDR3 contains 16 residues. Germline V gives CDR1 MNHNS, CDR2 SASEGT. CDR3 sequence reads: CASSEYRASGANVLTF. The DNA for the CDR3 is TGTGCCAGCAGTGAATATCGCGCCTCTGGGGCCAACGTCCTGACTTTC.

The CDR3 spells CASFTWDRSSYGYTF. As DNA, the CDR3 is TGCGCCAGCTTTACGTGGGACAGATCCTCTTATGGCTACACCTTC. V and J are TRBV23-1 and TRBJ1-2; 7 positions agree with TRBD1. TRBV23-1 is annotated as an ORF whose role is uncertain. V was clipped by 8 bases and J by 5 bases; unmatched bases: 14. This CDR3 is built from 15 residues.

This chain connects TRBV2 to TRBJ1-4; D is perhaps TRBD1 (6 bases). Trimming stripped 8 bases from V and 2 bases from J, with 12 bases between. The germline CDR1 and CDR2 sequences are SNHLY and FYNNEI. The CDR3 totals 14 residues. The CDR3 spells CASQGMSTNEKLFF. CDR3 in DNA: TGTGCCAGCCAGGGGATGTCGACTAATGAAAAACTGTTTTTT. Based on the CDR3 plus reference TRBV2 and TRBJ1-4, the full variable domain is EPEVTQTPSHQVTQMGQEVILRCVPISNHLYFYWYRQILGQKVEFLVSFYNNEISEKSEIFDDQFSVERPDGSNFTLKIRSTKLEDSAMYFCASQGMSTNEKLFFGSGTQLSVL.

This clone was observed a single time. This sequence joins TRBV29-1 and TRBJ1-1; D may be TRBD1 (5 bases). The CDR3 is 13 amino acids. Germline V gene sequence: CDR1 SQVTM, CDR2 ANQGSEA. The germline V and J ends were trimmed by 7 bases and 0 bases, with 12 bases remaining between them. As DNA, the CDR3 is TGCAGCGGCCTAGGACACTTGAACACTGAAGCTTTCTTT. Translated, it gives CSGLGHLNTEAFF.

J is TRBJ2-1 and V is TRBV29-1; TRBD2 agrees at 9 bases. Germline lookup yields CDR1 SQVTM and CDR2 ANQGSEA. The CDR3 is made up of 17 amino acids. The V gene end was trimmed by 0 bases and the J gene end by 5 bases; junction bases not matched to a gene: 11. DNA for the CDR3: TGCAGCGTTGAAGACGTAGGCGGGGGGGCCATCCACAATGAGCAGTTCTTC. This translates into CSVEDVGGGAIHNEQFF.

This clone was seen a handful of times. V usage is TRBV5-6 and J usage is TRBJ2-5; D is unresolved. The V gene's germline CDR1 is SGHDT and CDR2 YYEEEE. V was trimmed by 0 bases and J by 2 bases, leaving 5 bases between them. The CDR3 spans 13 residues. The CDR3 is CASSLVGQETQYF. The CDR3 bases are TGTGCCAGCAGCTTGGTAGGACAAGAGACCCAGTACTTC.

The chain has TRBV6-5 and TRBJ1-2; D is ambiguous. The CDR3 has 12 amino acids. The V gene lost 5 bases and the J gene lost 6 bases, with 10 bases spanning the gap. CDR1 MNHEY and CDR2 SVGAGI come from the germline V gene. CDR3 in amino acids: CASSERHDGYTF. CDR3 nucleotides: TGTGCCAGCAGTGAAAGACACGATGGCTACACCTTC.

The J gene is TRBJ1-2, the V gene TRBV11-3; possible D gene TRBD1, 5 bases. Trimming cost V 1 base and J 0 bases, with 21 bases left between them. Germline V CDR1 and CDR2: SGHNT, YENEEA. This CDR3 spans 19 amino acids. The CDR3 region is CASSLGVAGLEAANYGYTF. CDR3 nucleotides: TGTGCCAGCAGCTTAGGGGTCGCAGGGCTTGAGGCAGCTAACTATGGCTACACCTTC.

The count of this clone is one. V usage is TRBV19 and J usage is TRBJ2-3; D gene ambiguous. The CDR3 consists of 15 residues. Trimming removed 6 bases from V and 4 bases from J, with 17 bases in between. Germline V gene data show CDR1 as LNHDA and CDR2 as SQIVND (reference sequence). This CDR3 reads CASSPRRAPPDTQYF. CDR3 nucleotide sequence: TGTGCCAGTAGCCCCCGGAGAGCTCCCCCAGATACGCAGTATTTT.

The V call is TRBV7-3, the J call TRBJ2-5, with 12 bases aligning to TRBD2. CDR1 and CDR2 from the germline V gene are SGHTA and FQGTGA. Germline trimming cut 5 bases from V and 2 bases from J; bases unmatched to any gene: 3. The CDR3 is 15 residues long. The CDR3 reads CASSPSGGAQETQYF. The CDR3 DNA is TGTGCCAGCAGCCCTAGCGGGGGGGCTCAAGAGACCCAGTACTTC.

This clone was detected only once. The genes are TRBV6-1 and TRBJ2-3; weak D call: TRBD1 (5 bases). The CDR3 is made up of 15 amino acids. V was clipped by 5 bases and J by 4 bases, with 16 bases between them. Germline V CDR1 and CDR2: MNHNS, SASEGT. CDR3 sequence: CASSRPLTGADTQYF. The CDR3 region has the DNA TGTGCCAGCAGTCGTCCCCTCACAGGAGCAGATACGCAGTATTTT.

The gene calls are TRBV29-1 and TRBJ1-1, with 8 bases aligning to TRBD1. J lost 8 bases, V lost 7 bases, and 6 bases had no gene match. Germline-derived CDR1 and CDR2 are SQVTM and ANQGSEA. The CDR3 is 11 residues long. The CDR3 DNA reads TGCAGCGCTGGACAGGGTGGGGAAGCTTTCTTT. Encoded protein: CSAGQGGEAFF.